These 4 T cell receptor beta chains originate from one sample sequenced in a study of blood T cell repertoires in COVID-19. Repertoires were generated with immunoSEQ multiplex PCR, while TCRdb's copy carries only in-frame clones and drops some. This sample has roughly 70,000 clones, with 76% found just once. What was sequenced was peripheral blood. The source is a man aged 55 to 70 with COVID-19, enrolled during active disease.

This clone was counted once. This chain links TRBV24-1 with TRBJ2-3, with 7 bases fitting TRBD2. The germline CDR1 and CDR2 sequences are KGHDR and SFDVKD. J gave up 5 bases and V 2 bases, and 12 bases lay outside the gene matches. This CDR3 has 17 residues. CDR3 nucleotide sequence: TGTGCCACCAGTGATTCCACGGCTAGCGGCCCAGTAGATACGCAGTATTTT. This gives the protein CATSDSTASGPVDTQYF.

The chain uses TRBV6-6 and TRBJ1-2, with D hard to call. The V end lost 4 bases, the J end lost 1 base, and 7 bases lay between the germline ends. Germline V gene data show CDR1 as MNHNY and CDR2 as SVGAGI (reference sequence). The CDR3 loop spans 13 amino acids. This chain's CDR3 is CASSFTDNYGYTF. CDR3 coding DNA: TGTGCCAGCAGTTTTACAGATAACTATGGCTACACCTTC.

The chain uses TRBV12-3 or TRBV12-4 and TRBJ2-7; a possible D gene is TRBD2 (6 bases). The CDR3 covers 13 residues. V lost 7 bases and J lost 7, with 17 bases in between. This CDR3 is CASNLNGAGEQYF. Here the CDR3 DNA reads TGTGCCAGCAATTTGAACGGGGCGGGGGAGCAGTACTTC.

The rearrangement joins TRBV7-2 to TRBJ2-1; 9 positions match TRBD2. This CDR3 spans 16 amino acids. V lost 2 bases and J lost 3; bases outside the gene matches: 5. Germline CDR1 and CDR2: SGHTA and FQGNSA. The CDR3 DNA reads TGTGCCAGCAGCTTAAGTCTAGCGGGGTACTACAATGAGCAGTTCTTC. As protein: CASSLSLAGYYNEQFF.